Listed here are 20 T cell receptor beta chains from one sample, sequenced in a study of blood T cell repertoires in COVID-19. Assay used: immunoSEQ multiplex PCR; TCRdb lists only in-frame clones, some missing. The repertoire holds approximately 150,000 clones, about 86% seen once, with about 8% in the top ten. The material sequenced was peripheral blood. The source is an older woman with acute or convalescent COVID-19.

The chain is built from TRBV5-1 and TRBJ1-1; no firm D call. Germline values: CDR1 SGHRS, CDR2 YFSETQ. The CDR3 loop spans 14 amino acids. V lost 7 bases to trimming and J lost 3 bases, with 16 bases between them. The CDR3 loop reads CASGESSGYTEAFF. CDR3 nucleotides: TGCGCCAGCGGGGAGAGTTCGGGGTACACTGAAGCTTTCTTT. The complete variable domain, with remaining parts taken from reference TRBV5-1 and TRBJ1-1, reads KAGVTQTPRYLIKTRGQQVTLSCSPISGHRSVSWYQQTPGQGLQFLFEYFSETQRNKGNFPGRFSGRQFSNSRSEMNVSTLELGDSALYLCASGESSGYTEAFFGQGTRLTVV.

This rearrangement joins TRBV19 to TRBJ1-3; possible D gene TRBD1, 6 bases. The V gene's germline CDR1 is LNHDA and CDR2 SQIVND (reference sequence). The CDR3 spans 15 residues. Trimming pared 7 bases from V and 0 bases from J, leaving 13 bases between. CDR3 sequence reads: CASNTGSYSGNTIYF. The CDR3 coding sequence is TGTGCCAGTAACACAGGGTCTTACTCTGGAAACACCATATATTTT.

The CDR3, as DNA: TGTGCCAGCAGCCAAGGTCGGGCGGGGGGAAGGACCGGGGAGCTGTTTTTT. Its protein product is CASSQGRAGGRTGELFF. J is TRBJ2-2 and V is TRBV4-2; TRBD2 matches at 8 bases. The CDR3 has 17 residues. The germline gives CDR1 LGHNA, CDR2 YNFKEQ. V dropped 1 base and J dropped 5; count of bases not matched to a gene: 9.

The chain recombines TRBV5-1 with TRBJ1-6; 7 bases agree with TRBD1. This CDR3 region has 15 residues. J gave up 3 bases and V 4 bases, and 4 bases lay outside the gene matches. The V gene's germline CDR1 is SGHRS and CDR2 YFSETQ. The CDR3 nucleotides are TGCGCCAGCAGCGGAGGGACAGTCTATAATTCACCCCTCCACTTT. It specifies CASSGGTVYNSPLHF.

The chain's CDR3 is CASSYGTSGYNEQFF. The CDR3 DNA follows: TGTGCCAGCAGTTACGGGACTAGCGGTTACAATGAGCAGTTCTTC. The chain has TRBV28 and TRBJ2-1, with 11 bases aligning to TRBD2. Germline loops: CDR1 MDHEN, CDR2 SYDVKM. The CDR3 sequence is 15 residues long. V lost 4 bases, J lost 4 bases, and 3 bases stayed unmatched.

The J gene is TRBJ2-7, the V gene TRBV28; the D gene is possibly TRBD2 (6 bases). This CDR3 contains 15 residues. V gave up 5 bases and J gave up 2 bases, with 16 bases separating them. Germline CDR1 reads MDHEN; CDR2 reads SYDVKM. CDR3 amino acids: CASSEEGGVTYEQYF. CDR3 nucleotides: TGTGCCAGCAGTGAGGAGGGCGGAGTCACCTACGAGCAGTACTTC. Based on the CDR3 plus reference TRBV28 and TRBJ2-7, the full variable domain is DVKVTQSSRYLVKRTGEKVFLECVQDMDHENMFWYRQDPGLGLRLIYFSYDVKMKEKGDIPEGYSVSREKKERFSLILESASTNQTSMYLCASSEEGGVTYEQYFGPGTRLTVT.

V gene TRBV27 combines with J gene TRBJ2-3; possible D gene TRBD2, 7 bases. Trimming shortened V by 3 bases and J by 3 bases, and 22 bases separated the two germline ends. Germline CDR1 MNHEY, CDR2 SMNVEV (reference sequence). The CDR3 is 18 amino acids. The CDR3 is CASSFRGWGRVGTDTQYF. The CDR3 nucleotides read TGTGCCAGCAGTTTTAGGGGGTGGGGGAGGGTTGGTACAGATACGCAGTATTTT.

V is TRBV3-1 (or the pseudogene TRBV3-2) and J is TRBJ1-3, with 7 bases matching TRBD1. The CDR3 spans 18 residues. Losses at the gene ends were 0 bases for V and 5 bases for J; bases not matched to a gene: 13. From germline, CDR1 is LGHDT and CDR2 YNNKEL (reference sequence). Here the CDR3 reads CASSQDRGTGARRNTIYF. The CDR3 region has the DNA TGTGCCAGCAGCCAAGATAGGGGTACAGGGGCAAGAAGAAACACCATATATTTT.

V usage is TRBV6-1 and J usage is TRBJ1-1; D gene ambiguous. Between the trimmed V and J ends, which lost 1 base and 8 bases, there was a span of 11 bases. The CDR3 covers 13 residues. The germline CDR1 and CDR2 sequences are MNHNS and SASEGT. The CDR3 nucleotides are TGTGCCAGCAGTGAAGGTGGGAGATGGGAAGCTTTCTTT. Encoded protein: CASSEGGRWEAFF.

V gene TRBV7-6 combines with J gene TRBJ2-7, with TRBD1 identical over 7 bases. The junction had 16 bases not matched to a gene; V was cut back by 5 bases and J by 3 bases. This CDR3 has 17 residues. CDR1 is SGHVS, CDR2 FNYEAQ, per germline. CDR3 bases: TGTGCCAGCAGCGCCTCCAAGCGAGACAGGGACATCTACGAGCAGTACTTC. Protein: CASSASKRDRDIYEQYF.

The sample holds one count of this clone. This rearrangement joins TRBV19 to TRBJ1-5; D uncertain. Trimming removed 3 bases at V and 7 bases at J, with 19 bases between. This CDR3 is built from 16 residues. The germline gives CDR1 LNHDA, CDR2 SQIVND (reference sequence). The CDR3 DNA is TGTGCCAGTAGTATGGTCGGGCGCGCGGGTGGGCAGCCCCAGCATTTT. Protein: CASSMVGRAGGQPQHF.

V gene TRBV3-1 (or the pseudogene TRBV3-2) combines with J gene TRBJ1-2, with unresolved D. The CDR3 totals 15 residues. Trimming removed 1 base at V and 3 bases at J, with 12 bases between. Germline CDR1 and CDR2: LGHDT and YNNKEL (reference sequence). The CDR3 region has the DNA TGTGCCAGCAGCCAAGGTGCAGCGACTTACTATGGCTACACCTTC. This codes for CASSQGAATYYGYTF.

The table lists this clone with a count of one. The CDR3 nucleotides are TGTGCCAGCAGCTTGCGGGGATTTGGGGGCACAGATACGCAGTATTTT. Protein: CASSLRGFGGTDTQYF. The V call is TRBV5-8, the J call TRBJ2-3, with D possibly being TRBD2 (5 bases). With 1 base removed from V and 1 base from J, the gap between germline ends came to 13 bases. The CDR3 is made up of 16 amino acids. The V gene's germline CDR1 is SGHTS and CDR2 YDEGEE.

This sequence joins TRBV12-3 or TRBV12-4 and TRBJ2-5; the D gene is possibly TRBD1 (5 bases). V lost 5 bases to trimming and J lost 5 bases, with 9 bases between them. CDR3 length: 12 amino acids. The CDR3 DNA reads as TGTGCCAGCAGTGTCAGGGTTGAGACCCAGTACTTC. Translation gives CASSVRVETQYF.

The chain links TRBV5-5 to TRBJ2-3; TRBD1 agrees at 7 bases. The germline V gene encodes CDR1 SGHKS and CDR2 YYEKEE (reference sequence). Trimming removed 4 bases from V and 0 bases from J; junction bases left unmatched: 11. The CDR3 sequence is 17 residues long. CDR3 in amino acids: CASSPQWTGHSTDTQYF. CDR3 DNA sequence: TGTGCCAGCAGCCCGCAGTGGACAGGCCACAGCACAGATACGCAGTATTTT. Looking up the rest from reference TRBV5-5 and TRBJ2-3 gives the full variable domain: DAGVTQSPTHLIKTRGQQVTLRCSPISGHKSVSWYQQVLGQGPQFIFQYYEKEERGRGNFPDRFSARQFPNYSSELNVNALLLGDSALYLCASSPQWTGHSTDTQYFGPGTRLTVL.

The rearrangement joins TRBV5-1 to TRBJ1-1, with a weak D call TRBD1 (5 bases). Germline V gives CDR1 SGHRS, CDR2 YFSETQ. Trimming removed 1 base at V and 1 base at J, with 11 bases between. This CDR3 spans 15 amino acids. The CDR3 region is CASSLTPQANTEAFF. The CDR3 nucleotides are TGCGCCAGCAGCTTGACCCCACAGGCGAACACTGAAGCTTTCTTT.

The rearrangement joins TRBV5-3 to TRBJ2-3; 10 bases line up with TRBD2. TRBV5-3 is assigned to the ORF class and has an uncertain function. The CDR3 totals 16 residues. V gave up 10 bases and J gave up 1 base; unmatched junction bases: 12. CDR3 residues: CAQLAGFHRGTDTQYF. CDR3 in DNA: TGTGCCCAACTAGCGGGGTTTCATCGAGGCACAGATACGCAGTATTTT.

The CDR3 region is CASSLNTGGNEQFF. Written as DNA, the CDR3 is TGTGCCAGCAGCTTAAACACAGGGGGGAATGAGCAGTTCTTC. The V and J genes are TRBV11-2 and TRBJ2-1, with 8 bases aligning to TRBD1. CDR1 SGHAT and CDR2 FQNNGV come from the germline V gene. V shed 2 bases, J shed 7 bases, and the junction held 4 bases outside the gene matches. This CDR3 is 14 amino acids long.

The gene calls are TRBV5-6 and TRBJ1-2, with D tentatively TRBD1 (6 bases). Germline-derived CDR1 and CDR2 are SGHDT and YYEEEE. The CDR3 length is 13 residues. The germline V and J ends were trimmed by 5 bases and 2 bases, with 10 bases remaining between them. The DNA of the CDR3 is TGTGCCAGCAGTCAAGACAGGAACTATGGCTACACCTTC. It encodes CASSQDRNYGYTF.

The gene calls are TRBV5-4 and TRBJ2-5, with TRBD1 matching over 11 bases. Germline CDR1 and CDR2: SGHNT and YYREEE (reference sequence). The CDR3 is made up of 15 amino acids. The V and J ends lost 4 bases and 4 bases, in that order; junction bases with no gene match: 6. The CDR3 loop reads CASSADRGRGETQYF. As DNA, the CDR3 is TGTGCCAGCAGCGCGGACAGGGGGCGAGGAGAGACCCAGTACTTC.